This is a list of T cell receptor beta chains from one sample in a study of PD-L1 blockade in urothelial cancer. Clones were sequenced by immunoSEQ multiplex PCR, and TCRdb holds only the in-frame ones, with some missing. The table has about 76,000 clones, approximately 89% seen once. The source material was PBMCs, sampled around atezolizumab (anti-PD-L1) treatment. Receptor source: a woman aged 80 or over with urothelial cancer. The CDR3 runs from the conserved cysteine through the conserved F or W. D genes are given only for firm matches. Not all rows give a size; the values are once, few, many and, for expanded clones, a class.

j_gene | abundance | d_gene | v_gene | CDR3nt | CDR3aa
TRBJ2-1 | NA | TRBD2 | TRBV19 | TGTGCCAGTAGTATAAGGGCTAGCGGGGACTCCTACAATGAGCAGTTCTTC | CASSIRASGDSYNEQFF
TRBJ2-2 | NA | NA | TRBV4-2 | TGTGCCAGCAGCCAAGCCCTTACGGTGAACACCGGGGAGCTGTTTTTT | CASSQALTVNTGELFF
TRBJ2-3 | NA | NA | TRBV28 | TGTGCCAGCATTAGCCACACAGATACGCAGTATTTT | CASISHTDTQYF
TRBJ1-2 | NA | TRBD1 | TRBV6-6 | TGTGCCAGCAGTTACGGACAGGGGGTAGAGTGGGGCTACACCTTC | CASSYGQGVEWGYTF
TRBJ1-1 | NA | NA | TRBV7-3 | TGTGCCAGCAGCTCCCAGACGGGCACTGAAGCTTTCTTT | CASSSQTGTEAFF
TRBJ2-3 | NA | NA | TRBV6-1 | TGTGCCAGCAGTGAAGGGATCGGGGGAGGCGTGAATACGCAGTATTTT | CASSEGIGGGVNTQYF
TRBJ2-1 | NA | NA | TRBV18 | TGTGCCAGCTCGCGGGACTTCGGGGATGAGCAGTTCTTC | CASSRDFGDEQFF
TRBJ1-4 | NA | TRBD1 | TRBV5-1 | TGCGCCAGCAGCTTGAGGACAGGGGTCGAAAAACTGTTTTTT | CASSLRTGVEKLFF
TRBJ2-1 | once | TRBD2 | TRBV7-8 | TGTGCCAGCAGCTTTACTAGCGGACAGCAGTTCTTC | CASSFTSGQQFF
TRBJ2-3 | NA | NA | TRBV4-1 | TGCGCCAGCAGCCAACACCCCACGGGGGGCACAGATACGCAGTATTTT | CASSQHPTGGTDTQYF
TRBJ2-7 | NA | NA | TRBV18 | TGTGCCAGCTCACCCTCGAGGAGCGGTATATACGAGCAGTACTTC | CASSPSRSGIYEQYF
TRBJ1-3 | NA | NA | TRBV18 | TGTGCCAGCTCACCACCGTCCCAGGGTGGAAACACCATATATTTT | CASSPPSQGGNTIYF
TRBJ2-3 | NA | TRBD1 | TRBV7-3 | TGTGCCAGCAGCTTAGATAGCGCAGGGGGCGTCACAGATACGCAGTATTTT | CASSLDSAGGVTDTQYF
TRBJ1-1 | NA | NA | TRBV18 | TGTGCGCAGGGATGGAACACTGAAGCTTTCTTT | CAQGWNTEAFF
TRBJ2-3 | NA | TRBD2 | TRBV9 | TGTGCCAGCAGCGTAACTAGCGGGATCCCACGGGGGGCAGATACGCAGTATTTT | CASSVTSGIPRGADTQYF
TRBJ1-2 | NA | TRBD1 | TRBV27 | TGTGCCAGCAGTTCCGACAGGGATGGGGGCTACACCTTC | CASSSDRDGGYTF
TRBJ1-1 | NA | NA | TRBV5-1 | TGCGCCAGCAGCTTGACGGAGTTGAACACTGAAGCTTTCTTT | CASSLTELNTEAFF
TRBJ1-1 | NA | NA | TRBV5-6 | TGTGCCAGCAGCTTGGCGGGGGTGACGGCCACTGAAGCTTTCTTT | CASSLAGVTATEAFF
TRBJ2-7 | NA | TRBD2 | TRBV18 | TGTGCCAGCTCACTAGGACTAGCGGGAGGGCCCCAACTCTCCTACGAGCAGTACTTC | CASSLGLAGGPQLSYEQYF
TRBJ2-7 | NA | TRBD1 | TRBV28 | TGTGCCAGCAGTTTCACAGGGGGCCCCTACGAGCAGTACTTC | CASSFTGGPYEQYF
TRBJ2-6 | NA | TRBD1 | TRBV2 | TGTGCCAGCAGCCGAGGAAGGGGGACAGGGAATGCTGGGGCCAACGTCCTGACTTTC | CASSRGRGTGNAGANVLTF
TRBJ2-7 | NA | TRBD2 | TRBV30 | TGTGCCTGGAGTGTAAGTCTAGCGGGGGCCTCTGAGCAGTACTTC | CAWSVSLAGASEQYF
TRBJ1-1 | NA | NA | TRBV7-8 | TGTGCCAGCAGCTTTCTGAGTAACACTGAAGCTTTCTTT | CASSFLSNTEAFF
TRBJ2-1 | NA | TRBD1 | TRBV18 | TGTGCCAGCTCACCCCGACAGGGGTACAATGAGCAGTTCTTC | CASSPRQGYNEQFF
TRBJ2-1 | NA | NA | TRBV7-5 | TGTGTCAGAAGCCATAGCTGGCAGCCCCCTAATGAGCAGTTCTTC | CVRSHSWQPPNEQFF
TRBJ2-7 | NA | NA | TRBV7-9 | TGTGCCAGCGGACTACGGGACTTAACCTACGAGCAGTACTTC | CASGLRDLTYEQYF
TRBJ1-1 | NA | NA | TRBV28 | TGTGCCAGCAGTTTTGCGGGGAACACTGAAGCTTTCTTT | CASSFAGNTEAFF
TRBJ1-4 | once | NA | TRBV6-5 | TGTGCCAGCGGCCTCGTGACTAATGAAAAACTGTTTTTT | CASGLVTNEKLFF
TRBJ2-2 | NA | TRBD2 | TRBV14 | TGTGCCAGCAGCCAAGATCATTCCGGGACTAGCGGGAGGCACACCGGGGAGCTGTTTTTT | CASSQDHSGTSGRHTGELFF
TRBJ1-4 | NA | TRBD1 | TRBV5-1 | TGCGCCAGCAGCGTGAGGGGGGACAGAAAACTGTTTTTT | CASSVRGDRKLFF
TRBJ2-6 | NA | NA | TRBV9 | TGTGCCAGCAGCGTATTAACAAGCTCTGGGGCCAACGTCCTGACTTTC | CASSVLTSSGANVLTF
TRBJ2-7 | NA | NA | TRBV7-2 | TGTGCCAGCAGCTCCGCAGGACTTCGCCTACGAGAGCAGTACTTC | CASSSAGLRLREQYF
TRBJ1-2 | NA | TRBD1 | TRBV28 | TGTGCCAGCAGCGCTCGGGACAGGGACTATGGCTACACCTTC | CASSARDRDYGYTF
TRBJ1-2 | NA | NA | TRBV2 | TGTGCCAGCAGTGAAATTTTGGGGCAGGGTGGCTACACCTTC | CASSEILGQGGYTF
TRBJ2-3 | NA | NA | TRBV5-1 | TGCGCCAGCAGCGTCGGGAGCCTAAGTAGCACAGATACGCAGTATTTT | CASSVGSLSSTDTQYF
TRBJ1-1 | NA | TRBD1 | TRBV5-1 | TGCGCCAGCAGCTTCAAGTCACAGGGGGTGGACACTGAAGCTTTCTTT | CASSFKSQGVDTEAFF
TRBJ1-2 | NA | TRBD1 | TRBV5-1 | TGCGCCAGCAGCCCAGGGACAGGGAACGATGGCTACACCTTC | CASSPGTGNDGYTF
TRBJ2-7 | NA | TRBD1 | TRBV7-9 | TGTGCCAGCAGCTTCCGGGACAGGGGGCAACACGAGCAGTACTTC | CASSFRDRGQHEQYF
TRBJ2-7 | NA | TRBD2 | TRBV5-1 | TGCGCCAGCAGCATGAGCGGGATCGCCGAGCAGTACTTC | CASSMSGIAEQYF
TRBJ2-7 | NA | TRBD2 | TRBV19 | TGTGCCAGTTCTTCCTTAGGGCTAGCGGACGCCTACGAGCAGTACTTC | CASSSLGLADAYEQYF